This T cell receptor (beta chain) was sequenced in a study of neurological immune-mediated disorders. Many counts were recorded for this clonotype. It was by 5'RACE with 10-nucleotide random UMIs that the cDNA was made. TCRdb independently ran MiXCR on the 5' RACE reads; one entry per CDR3 protein. The table has under 80,000 distinct CDR3 sequences, around 4.8% seen once. With V trimmed by 3 bases and J by 5 bases, 3 bases remained unmatched. The CDR3 contains 13 residues. CDR1 and CDR2 (germline): SNHLY, FYNNEI. The chain recombines TRBV2 with TRBJ1-1; 7 bases line up with TRBD1. This sequence originates from a woman aged 45-65 years with multiple sclerosis. Material: PBMCs. The CDR3 DNA follows: TGTGCCAGCAGTGACAGGGGGGGAACTGAAGCTTTCTTT. It encodes CASSDRGGTEAFF.